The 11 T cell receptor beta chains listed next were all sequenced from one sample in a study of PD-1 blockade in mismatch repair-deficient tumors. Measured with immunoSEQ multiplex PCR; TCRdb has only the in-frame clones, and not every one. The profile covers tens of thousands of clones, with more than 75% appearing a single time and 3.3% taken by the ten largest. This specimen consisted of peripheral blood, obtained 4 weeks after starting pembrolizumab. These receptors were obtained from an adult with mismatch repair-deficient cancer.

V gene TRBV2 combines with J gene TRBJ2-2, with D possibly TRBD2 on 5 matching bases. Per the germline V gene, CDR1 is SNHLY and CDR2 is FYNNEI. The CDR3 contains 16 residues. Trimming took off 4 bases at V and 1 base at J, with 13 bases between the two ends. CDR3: CASSVEGSGNTGELFF. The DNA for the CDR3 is TGTGCCAGCAGTGTCGAGGGTTCGGGGAACACCGGGGAGCTGTTTTTT.

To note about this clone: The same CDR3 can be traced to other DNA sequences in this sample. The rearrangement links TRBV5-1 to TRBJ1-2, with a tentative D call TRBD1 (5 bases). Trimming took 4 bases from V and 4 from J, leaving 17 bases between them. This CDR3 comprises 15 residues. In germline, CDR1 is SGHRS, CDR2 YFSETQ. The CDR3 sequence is CASSLADDSIYGYTF. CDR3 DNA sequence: TGCGCCAGCAGCCTGGCCGATGACAGCATCTATGGCTACACCTTC.

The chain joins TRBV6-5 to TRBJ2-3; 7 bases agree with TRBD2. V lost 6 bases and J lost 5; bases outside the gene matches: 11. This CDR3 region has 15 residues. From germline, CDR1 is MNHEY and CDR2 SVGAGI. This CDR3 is CASSRRDPGGDTQYF. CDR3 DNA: TGTGCCAGCAGCCGCCGGGACCCGGGAGGAGATACGCAGTATTTT.

The DNA of the CDR3 is TGTGCCAGCAGCCTCATACTAGCGGGAGGAGACAATGAGCAGTTCTTC. Amino acids: CASSLILAGGDNEQFF. The chain has TRBV4-2 and TRBJ2-1; TRBD2 matches at 12 bases. Germline loops: CDR1 LGHNA, CDR2 YNFKEQ. The CDR3 spans 16 residues. V shed 4 bases and J 5 bases; nucleotides not matched to a gene: 6.

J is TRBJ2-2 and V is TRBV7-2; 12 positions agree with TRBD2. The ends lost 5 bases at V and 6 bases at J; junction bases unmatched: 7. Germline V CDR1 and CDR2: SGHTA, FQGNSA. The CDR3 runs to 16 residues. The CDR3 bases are TGTGCCAGCAGCCCTGGACTAGCGGGAAAGGCCGGGGAGCTGTTTTTT. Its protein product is CASSPGLAGKAGELFF.

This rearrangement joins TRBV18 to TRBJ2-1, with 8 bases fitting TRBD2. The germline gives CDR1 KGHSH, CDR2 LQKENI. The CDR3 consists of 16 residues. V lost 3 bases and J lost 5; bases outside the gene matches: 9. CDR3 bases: TGTGCCAGCTCACCGTCCGGGACTAGTCTCCACAATGAGCAGTTCTTC. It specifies CASSPSGTSLHNEQFF.

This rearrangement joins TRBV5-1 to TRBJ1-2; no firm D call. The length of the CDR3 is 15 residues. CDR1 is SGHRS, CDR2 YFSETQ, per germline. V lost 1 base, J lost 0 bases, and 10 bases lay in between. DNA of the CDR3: TGCGCCAGCAGCTTGATCGCCAGCACTAACTATGGCTACACCTTC. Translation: CASSLIASTNYGYTF.

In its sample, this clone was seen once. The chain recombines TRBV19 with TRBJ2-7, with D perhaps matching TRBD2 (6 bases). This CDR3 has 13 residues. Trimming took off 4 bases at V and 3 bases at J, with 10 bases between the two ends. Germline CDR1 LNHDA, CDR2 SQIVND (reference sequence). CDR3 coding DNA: TGTGCCAGTAGTAGTGGCGGGATCTACGAGCAGTACTTC. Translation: CASSSGGIYEQYF.

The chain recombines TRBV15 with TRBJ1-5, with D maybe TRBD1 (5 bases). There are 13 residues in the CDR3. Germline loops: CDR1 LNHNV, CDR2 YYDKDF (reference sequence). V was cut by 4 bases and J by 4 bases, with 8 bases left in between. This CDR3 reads CATSMTANQPQHF. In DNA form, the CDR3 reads TGTGCCACCAGCATGACAGCAAATCAGCCCCAGCATTTT.

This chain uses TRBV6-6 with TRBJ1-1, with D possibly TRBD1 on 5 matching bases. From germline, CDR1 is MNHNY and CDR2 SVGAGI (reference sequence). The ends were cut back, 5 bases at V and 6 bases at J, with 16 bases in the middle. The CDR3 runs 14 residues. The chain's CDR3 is CASSPGRFRPEAFF. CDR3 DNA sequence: TGTGCCAGCAGTCCGGGACGATTCCGACCTGAAGCTTTCTTT.

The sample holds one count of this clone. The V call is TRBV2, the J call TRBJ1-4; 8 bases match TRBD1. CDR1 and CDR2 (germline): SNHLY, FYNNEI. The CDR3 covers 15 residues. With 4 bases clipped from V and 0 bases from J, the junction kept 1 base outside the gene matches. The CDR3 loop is CASSGDRPTNEKLFF. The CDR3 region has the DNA TGTGCCAGCAGTGGGGACAGGCCAACTAATGAAAAACTGTTTTTT. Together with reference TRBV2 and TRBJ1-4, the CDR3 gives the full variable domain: EPEVTQTPSHQVTQMGQEVILRCVPISNHLYFYWYRQILGQKVEFLVSFYNNEISEKSEIFDDQFSVERPDGSNFTLKIRSTKLEDSAMYFCASSGDRPTNEKLFFGSGTQLSVL.